This TCR beta chain was identified during a study of technical replicates of blood from several donors. The V gene's germline CDR1 is SGHVS and CDR2 FNYEAQ. The CDR3 runs 14 residues. V lost 5 bases to trimming and J lost 4 bases, with 13 bases between them. Produced via immunoSEQ multiplex PCR; TCRdb's table is partial and in-frame only. The sample yields 70,000 to 95,000 clones, approximately 97% seen once. The genes are TRBV7-6 and TRBJ2-3, with D uncertain. This sequence was found in a human donor in good health. The material sequenced was T cells isolated from PBMCs. CDR3 nucleotides: TGTGCCAGCAGCCCCCCTACTCGCCCAGATACGCAGTATTTT. Its translation is CASSPPTRPDTQYF.